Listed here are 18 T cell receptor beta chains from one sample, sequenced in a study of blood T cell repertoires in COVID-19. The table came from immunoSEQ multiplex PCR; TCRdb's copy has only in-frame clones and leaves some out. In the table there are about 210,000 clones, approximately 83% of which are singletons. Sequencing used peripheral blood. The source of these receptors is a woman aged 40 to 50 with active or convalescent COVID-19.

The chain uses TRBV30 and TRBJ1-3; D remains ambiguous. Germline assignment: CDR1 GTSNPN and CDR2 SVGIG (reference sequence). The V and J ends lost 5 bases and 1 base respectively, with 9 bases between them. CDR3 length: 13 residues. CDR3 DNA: TGTGCCTGGGCCCCGGAGTCTGGAAACACCATATATTTT. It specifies CAWAPESGNTIYF.

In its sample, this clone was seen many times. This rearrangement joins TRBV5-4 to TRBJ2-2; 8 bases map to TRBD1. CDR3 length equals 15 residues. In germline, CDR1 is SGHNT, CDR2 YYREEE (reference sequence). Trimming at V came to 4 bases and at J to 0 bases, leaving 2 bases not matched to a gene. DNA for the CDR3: TGTGCCAGCAGCGGGGGACAGGCGAACACCGGGGAGCTGTTTTTT. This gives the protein CASSGGQANTGELFF. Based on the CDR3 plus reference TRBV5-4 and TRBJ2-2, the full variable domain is ETGVTQSPTHLIKTRGQQVTLRCSSQSGHNTVSWYQQALGQGPQFIFQYYREEENGRGNFPPRFSGLQFPNYSSELNVNALELDDSALYLCASSGGQANTGELFFGEGSRLTVL.

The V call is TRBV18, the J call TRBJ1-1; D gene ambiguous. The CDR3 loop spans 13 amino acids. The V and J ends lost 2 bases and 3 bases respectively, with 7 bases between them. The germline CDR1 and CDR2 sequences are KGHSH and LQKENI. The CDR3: CASSPIVDTEAFF. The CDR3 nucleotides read TGTGCCAGCTCACCAATTGTAGACACTGAAGCTTTCTTT. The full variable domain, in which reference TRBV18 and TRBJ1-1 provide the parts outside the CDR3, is NAGVMQNPRHLVRRRGQEARLRCSPMKGHSHVYWYRQLPEEGLKFMVYLQKENIIDESGMPKERFSAEFPKEGPSILRIQQVVRGDSAAYFCASSPIVDTEAFFGQGTRLTVV.

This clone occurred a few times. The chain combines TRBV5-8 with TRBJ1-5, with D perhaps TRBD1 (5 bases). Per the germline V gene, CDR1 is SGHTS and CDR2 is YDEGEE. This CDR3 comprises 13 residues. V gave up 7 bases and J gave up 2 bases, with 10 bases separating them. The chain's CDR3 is CASYRRGNQPQHF. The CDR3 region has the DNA TGTGCCAGCTACAGGCGAGGCAATCAGCCCCAGCATTTT.

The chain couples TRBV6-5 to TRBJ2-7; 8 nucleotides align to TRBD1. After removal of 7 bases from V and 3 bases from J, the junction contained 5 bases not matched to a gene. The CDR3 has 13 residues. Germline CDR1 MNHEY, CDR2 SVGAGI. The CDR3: CASTETGDYEQYF. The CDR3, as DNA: TGTGCCAGCACGGAGACAGGGGACTACGAGCAGTACTTC.

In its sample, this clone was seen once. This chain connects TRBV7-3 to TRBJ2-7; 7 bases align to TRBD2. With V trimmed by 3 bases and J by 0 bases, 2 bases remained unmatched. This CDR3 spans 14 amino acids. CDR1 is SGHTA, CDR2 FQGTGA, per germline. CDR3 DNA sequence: TGTGCCAGCAGCTTGACTAGCAGCTCCTACGAGCAGTACTTC. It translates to CASSLTSSSYEQYF.

The CDR3 region has the DNA TGTGCCAGCAGTACAGGGGGGACTCAGCCCCAGCATTTT. Amino acids: CASSTGGTQPQHF. The chain uses TRBV6-6 and TRBJ1-5; 8 bases fit TRBD1. Germline trimming cut 5 bases from V and 6 bases from J; bases unmatched to any gene: 3. The CDR3 is 13 residues long. Germline CDR1 and CDR2: MNHNY and SVGAGI (reference sequence).

CDR3 DNA sequence: TGTGCCTTACACTACGCGTATGGGTCCACTGGCTACACCTTC. It encodes CALHYAYGSTGYTF. The chain employs TRBV30 and TRBJ1-2; D ambiguous. The length of the CDR3 is 14 residues. The V gene's germline CDR1 is GTSNPN and CDR2 SVGIG (reference sequence). V was cut by 7 bases and J by 7 bases, with 22 bases left in between.

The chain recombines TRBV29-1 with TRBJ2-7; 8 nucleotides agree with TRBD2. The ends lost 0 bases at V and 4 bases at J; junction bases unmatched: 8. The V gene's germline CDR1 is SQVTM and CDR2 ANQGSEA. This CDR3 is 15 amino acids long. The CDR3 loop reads CSVEDKGLVKYEQYF. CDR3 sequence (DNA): TGCAGCGTTGAAGATAAGGGACTAGTAAAGTACGAGCAGTACTTC.

CDR3 in DNA: TGTGCCAGTAGGGGGTTCTCTCCGGGACAGTCTAACTATGGCTACACCTTC. It encodes CASRGFSPGQSNYGYTF. The chain couples TRBV19 to TRBJ1-2; 7 positions match TRBD1. Germline V gene data show CDR1 as LNHDA and CDR2 as SQIVND (reference sequence). The CDR3 runs 17 residues. V shed 6 bases, J shed 0 bases, and the junction held 13 bases outside the gene matches.

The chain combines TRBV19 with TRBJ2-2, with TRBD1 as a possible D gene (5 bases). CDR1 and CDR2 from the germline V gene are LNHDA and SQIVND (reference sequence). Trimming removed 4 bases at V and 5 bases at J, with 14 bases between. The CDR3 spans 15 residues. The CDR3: CASSRGTTGTGELFF. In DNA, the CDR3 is TGTGCCAGTAGTAGGGGCACCACAGGTACCGGGGAGCTGTTTTTT.

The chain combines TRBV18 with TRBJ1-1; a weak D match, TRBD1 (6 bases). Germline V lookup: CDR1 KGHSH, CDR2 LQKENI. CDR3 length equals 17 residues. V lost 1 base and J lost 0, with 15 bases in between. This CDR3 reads CASSPRGGGGLNTEAFF. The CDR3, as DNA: TGTGCCAGCTCACCACGGGGGGGCGGAGGGTTGAACACTGAAGCTTTCTTT.

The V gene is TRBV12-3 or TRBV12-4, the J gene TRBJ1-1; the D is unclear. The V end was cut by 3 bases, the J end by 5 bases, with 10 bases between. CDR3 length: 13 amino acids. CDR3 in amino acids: CASSFLGGTEAFF. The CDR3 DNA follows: TGTGCCAGCAGTTTCCTCGGCGGAACTGAAGCTTTCTTT.

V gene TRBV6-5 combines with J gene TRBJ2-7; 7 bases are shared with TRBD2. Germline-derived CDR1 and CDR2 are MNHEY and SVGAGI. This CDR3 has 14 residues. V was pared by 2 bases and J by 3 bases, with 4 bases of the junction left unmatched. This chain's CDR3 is CASSYGGGVYEQYF. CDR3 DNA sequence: TGTGCCAGCAGTTACGGGGGGGGTGTCTACGAGCAGTACTTC.

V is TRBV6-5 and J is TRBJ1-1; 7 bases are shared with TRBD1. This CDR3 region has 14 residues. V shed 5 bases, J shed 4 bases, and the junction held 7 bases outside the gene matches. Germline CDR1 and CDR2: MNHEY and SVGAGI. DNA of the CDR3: TGTGCCAGCAGTCACCGACAGGGAACCACTGAAGCTTTCTTT. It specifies CASSHRQGTTEAFF.

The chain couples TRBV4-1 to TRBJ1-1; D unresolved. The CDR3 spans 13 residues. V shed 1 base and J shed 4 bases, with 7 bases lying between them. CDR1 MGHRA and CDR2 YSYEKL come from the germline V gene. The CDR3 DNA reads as TGCGCCAGCAGCCAAGCGGCGGGCACTGAAGCTTTCTTT. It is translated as CASSQAAGTEAFF.

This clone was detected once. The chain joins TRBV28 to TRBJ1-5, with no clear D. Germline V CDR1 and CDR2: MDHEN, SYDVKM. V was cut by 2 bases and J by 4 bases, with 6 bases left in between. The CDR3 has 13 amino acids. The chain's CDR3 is CASSLTYNQPQHF. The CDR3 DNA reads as TGTGCCAGCAGTTTAACATATAATCAGCCCCAGCATTTT.

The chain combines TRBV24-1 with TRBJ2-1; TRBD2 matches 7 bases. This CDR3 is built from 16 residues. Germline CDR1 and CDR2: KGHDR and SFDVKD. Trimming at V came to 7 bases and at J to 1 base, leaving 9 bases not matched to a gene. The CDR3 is CATSRGFGGSYNEQFF. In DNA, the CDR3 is TGTGCCACCAGCCGTGGCTTCGGGGGGTCCTACAATGAGCAGTTCTTC.